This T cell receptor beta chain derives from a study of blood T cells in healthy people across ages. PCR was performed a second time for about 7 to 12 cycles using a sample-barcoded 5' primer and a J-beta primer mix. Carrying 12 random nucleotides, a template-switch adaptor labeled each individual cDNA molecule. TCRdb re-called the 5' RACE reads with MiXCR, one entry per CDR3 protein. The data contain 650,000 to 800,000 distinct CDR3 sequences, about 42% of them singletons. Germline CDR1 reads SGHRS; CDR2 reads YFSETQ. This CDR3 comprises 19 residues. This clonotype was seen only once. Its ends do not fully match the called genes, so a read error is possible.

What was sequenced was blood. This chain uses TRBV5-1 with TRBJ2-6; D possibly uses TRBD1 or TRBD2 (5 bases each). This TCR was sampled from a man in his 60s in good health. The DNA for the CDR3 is TGCGCCAGCAGCCCAATAACCGGGACCGCGATCTCTGGGACCAACGTCCTGACTTTC. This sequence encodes CASSPITGTAISGTNVLTF.